This T cell receptor (beta chain) appears in the sequencing data of a study of shared clonotypes between healthy human individuals. Naive CD8 cells, CD45RO-negative and positively selected for CCR7, excluded terminally differentiated effector memory CD45RA+ cells. Sequencing was performed with immunoSEQ multiplex PCR; in TCRdb, only in-frame clones are kept and a portion is missing. Of millions of clones in the sample, around 96% were seen once. Germline V gives CDR1 SGHVS, CDR2 FQNEAQ. Germline trimming cut 4 bases from V and 0 bases from J; bases unmatched to any gene: 3. The CDR3 has 15 residues. This clone was counted a single time.

The rearrangement links TRBV7-8 to TRBJ2-5; 9 bases align to TRBD2. The sample was naive CD8+ T cells sorted from blood. The TCR sequence derives from a man aged 18 to 30 in good health. The CDR3 DNA follows: TGTGCCAGCAGCTCTCGGACTAGCGACCAAGAGACCCAGTACTTC. Its protein product is CASSSRTSDQETQYF.